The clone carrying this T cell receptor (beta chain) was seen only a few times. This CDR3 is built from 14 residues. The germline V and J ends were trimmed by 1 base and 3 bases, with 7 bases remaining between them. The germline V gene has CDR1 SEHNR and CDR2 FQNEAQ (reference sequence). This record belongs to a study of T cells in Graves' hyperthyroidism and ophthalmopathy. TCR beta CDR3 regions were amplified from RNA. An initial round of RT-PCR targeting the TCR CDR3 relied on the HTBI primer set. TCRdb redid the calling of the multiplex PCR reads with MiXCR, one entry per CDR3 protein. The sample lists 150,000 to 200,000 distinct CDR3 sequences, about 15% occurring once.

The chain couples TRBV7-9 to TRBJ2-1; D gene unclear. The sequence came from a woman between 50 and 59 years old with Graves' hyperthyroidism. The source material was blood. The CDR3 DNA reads TGTGCCAGCAGCTTAGTCTCGGACTACAATGAGCAGTTCTTC. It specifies CASSLVSDYNEQFF. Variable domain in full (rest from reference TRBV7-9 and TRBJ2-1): DTGVSQNPRHKITKRGQNVTFRCDPISEHNRLYWYRQTLGQGPEFLTYFQNEAQLEKSRLLSDRFSAERPKGSFSTLEIQRTEQGDSAMYLCASSLVSDYNEQFFGPGTRLTVL.